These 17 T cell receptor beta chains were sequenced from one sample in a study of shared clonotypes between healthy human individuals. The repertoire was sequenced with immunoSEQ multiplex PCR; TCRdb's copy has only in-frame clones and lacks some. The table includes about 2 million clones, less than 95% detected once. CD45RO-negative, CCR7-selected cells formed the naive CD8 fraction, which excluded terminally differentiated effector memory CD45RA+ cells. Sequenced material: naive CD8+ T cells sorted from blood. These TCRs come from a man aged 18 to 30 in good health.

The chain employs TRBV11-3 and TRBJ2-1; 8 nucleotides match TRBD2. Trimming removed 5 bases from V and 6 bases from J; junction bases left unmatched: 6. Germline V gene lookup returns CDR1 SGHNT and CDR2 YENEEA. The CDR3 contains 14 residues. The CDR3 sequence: CASSHSLAGNEQFF. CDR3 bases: TGTGCCAGCAGCCACTCCCTAGCGGGCAATGAGCAGTTCTTC.

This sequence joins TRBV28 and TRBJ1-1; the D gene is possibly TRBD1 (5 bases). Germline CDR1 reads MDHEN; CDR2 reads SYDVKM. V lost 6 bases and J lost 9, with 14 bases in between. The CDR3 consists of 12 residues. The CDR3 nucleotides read TGTGCCAGCAGCTCTGGGGGGGGAAAAGCTTTCTTT. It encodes CASSSGGGKAFF. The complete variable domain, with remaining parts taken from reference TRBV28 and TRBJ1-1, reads DVKVTQSSRYLVKRTGEKVFLECVQDMDHENMFWYRQDPGLGLRLIYFSYDVKMKEKGDIPEGYSVSREKKERFSLILESASTNQTSMYLCASSSGGGKAFFGQGTRLTVV.

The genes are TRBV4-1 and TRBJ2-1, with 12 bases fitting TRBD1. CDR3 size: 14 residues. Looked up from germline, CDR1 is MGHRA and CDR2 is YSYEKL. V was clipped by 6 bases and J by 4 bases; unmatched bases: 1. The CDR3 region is CASRGQGAYNEQFF. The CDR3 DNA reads TGCGCCAGCAGGGGACAGGGGGCTTACAATGAGCAGTTCTTC.

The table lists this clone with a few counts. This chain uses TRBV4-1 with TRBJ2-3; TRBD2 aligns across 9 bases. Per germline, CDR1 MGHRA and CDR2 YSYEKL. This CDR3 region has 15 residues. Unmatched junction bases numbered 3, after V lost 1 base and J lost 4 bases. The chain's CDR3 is CASSQGASGADTQYF. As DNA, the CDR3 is TGCGCCAGCAGCCAAGGGGCTAGCGGGGCAGATACGCAGTATTTT.

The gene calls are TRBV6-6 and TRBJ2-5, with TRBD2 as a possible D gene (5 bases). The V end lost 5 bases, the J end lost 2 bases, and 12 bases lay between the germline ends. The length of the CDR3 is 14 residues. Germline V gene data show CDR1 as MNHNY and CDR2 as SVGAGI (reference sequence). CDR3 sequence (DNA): TGTGCCAGCAGTCAAGCGAGAGGGCAAGAGACCCAGTACTTC. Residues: CASSQARGQETQYF.

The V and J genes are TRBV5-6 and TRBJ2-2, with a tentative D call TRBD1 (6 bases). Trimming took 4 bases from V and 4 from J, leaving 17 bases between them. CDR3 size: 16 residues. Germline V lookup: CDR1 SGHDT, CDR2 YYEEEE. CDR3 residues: CASSPGTIPGTGELFF. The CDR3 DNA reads TGTGCCAGCAGCCCCGGGACAATTCCGGGCACCGGGGAGCTGTTTTTT.

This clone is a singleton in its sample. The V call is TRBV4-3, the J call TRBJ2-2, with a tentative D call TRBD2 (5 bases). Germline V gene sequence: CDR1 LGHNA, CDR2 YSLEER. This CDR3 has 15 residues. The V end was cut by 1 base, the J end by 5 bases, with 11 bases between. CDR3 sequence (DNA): TGCGCCAGCAGCCAAGTTGAAGCGGTAACCGGGGAGCTGTTTTTT. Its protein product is CASSQVEAVTGELFF.

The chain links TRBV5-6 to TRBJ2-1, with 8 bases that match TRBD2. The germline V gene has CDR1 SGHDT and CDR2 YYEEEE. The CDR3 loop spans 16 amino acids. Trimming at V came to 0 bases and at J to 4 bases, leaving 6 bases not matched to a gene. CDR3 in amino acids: CASSLEGGGPYNEQFF. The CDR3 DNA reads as TGTGCCAGCAGCTTGGAGGGCGGGGGGCCTTACAATGAGCAGTTCTTC.

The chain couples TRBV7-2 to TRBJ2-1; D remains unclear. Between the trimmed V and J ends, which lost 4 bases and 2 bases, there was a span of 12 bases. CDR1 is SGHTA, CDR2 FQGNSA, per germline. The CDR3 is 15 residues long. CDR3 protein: CASSSSFVAYNEQFF. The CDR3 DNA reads TGTGCCAGCAGCTCTAGTTTTGTCGCCTACAATGAGCAGTTCTTC.

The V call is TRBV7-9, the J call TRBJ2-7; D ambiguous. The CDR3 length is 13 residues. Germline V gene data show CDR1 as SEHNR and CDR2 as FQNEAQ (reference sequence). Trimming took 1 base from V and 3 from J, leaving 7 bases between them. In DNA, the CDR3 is TGTGCCAGCAGCTTAGTTCTGGGCTACGAGCAGTACTTC. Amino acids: CASSLVLGYEQYF.

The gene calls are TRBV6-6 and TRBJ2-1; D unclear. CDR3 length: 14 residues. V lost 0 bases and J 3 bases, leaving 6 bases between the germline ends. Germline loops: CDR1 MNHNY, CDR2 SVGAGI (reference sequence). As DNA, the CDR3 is TGTGCCAGCAGTTACTCGGAGTTCTACAATGAGCAGTTCTTC. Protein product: CASSYSEFYNEQFF.

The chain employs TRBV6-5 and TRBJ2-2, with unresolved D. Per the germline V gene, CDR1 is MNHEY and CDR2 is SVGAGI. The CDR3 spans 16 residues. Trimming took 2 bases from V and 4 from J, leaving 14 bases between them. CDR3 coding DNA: TGTGCCAGCAGTTACGTCTCCAGACTCACCACCGGGGAGCTGTTTTTT. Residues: CASSYVSRLTTGELFF.

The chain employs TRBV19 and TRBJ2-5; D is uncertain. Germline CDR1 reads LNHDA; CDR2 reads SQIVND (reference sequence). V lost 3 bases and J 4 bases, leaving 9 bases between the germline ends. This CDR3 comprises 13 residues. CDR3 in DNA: TGTGCCAGTAGTATCTCCATCGTAGAGACCCAGTACTTC. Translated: CASSISIVETQYF.

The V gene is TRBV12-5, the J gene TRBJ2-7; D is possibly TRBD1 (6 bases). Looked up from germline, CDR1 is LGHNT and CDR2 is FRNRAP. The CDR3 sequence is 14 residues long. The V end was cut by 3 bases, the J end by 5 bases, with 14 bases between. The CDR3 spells CASGLGDTGNEQYF. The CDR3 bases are TGTGCTAGTGGTTTAGGGGACACGGGGAACGAGCAGTACTTC.

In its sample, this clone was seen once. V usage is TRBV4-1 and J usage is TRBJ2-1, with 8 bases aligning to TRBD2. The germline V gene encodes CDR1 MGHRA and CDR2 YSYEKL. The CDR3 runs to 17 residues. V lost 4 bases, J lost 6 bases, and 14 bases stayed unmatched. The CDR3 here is CASSPLGGSGVFNEQFF. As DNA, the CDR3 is TGCGCCAGCAGCCCGTTAGGGGGTAGCGGGGTTTTCAATGAGCAGTTCTTC.

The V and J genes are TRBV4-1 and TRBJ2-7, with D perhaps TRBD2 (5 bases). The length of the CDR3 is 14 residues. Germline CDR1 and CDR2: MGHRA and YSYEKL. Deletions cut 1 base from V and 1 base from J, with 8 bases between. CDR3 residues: CASSQVRESYEQYF. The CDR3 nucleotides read TGCGCCAGCAGCCAAGTACGGGAATCCTACGAGCAGTACTTC.

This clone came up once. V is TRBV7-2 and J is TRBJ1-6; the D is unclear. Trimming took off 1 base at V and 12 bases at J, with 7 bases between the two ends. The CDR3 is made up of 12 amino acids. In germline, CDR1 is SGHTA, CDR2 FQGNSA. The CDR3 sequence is CASSLELLPLHF. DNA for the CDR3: TGTGCCAGCAGCTTAGAACTACTACCCCTCCACTTT.